These 29 T cell receptor beta chains originate from one sample sequenced in a study of cytomegalovirus exposure and HLA in healthy donors. The study ran its PCR with 60 Vbeta and 13 Jbeta primers. Clones were sequenced by immunoSEQ multiplex PCR, and TCRdb holds only the in-frame ones, with some missing. This table has some 110,000 clones, around four fifths appearing once. Sample: PBMCs. The source of these receptors is a man younger than 45 in good health and CMV-seronegative.

This rearrangement joins TRBV5-6 to TRBJ2-7, with 8 bases aligning to TRBD1. The germline CDR1 and CDR2 sequences are SGHDT and YYEEEE. The V gene end was trimmed by 4 bases and the J gene end by 2 bases; junction bases not matched to a gene: 8. The CDR3 has 15 amino acids. The CDR3 DNA sequence: TGTGCCAGCAGCCGACAGGGGACAACAACCTACGAGCAGTACTTC. It yields the protein CASSRQGTTTYEQYF.

The J gene is TRBJ2-1, the V gene TRBV4-3; D is possibly TRBD2 (6 bases). Trimming pared 0 bases from V and 10 bases from J, leaving 13 bases between. There are 14 residues in the CDR3. Germline V gene data show CDR1 as LGHNA and CDR2 as YSLEER. The CDR3, as DNA: TGCGCCAGCAGCCAAGAGGGAGGTAGGGACGAGCAGTTCTTC. Protein sequence: CASSQEGGRDEQFF.

The chain links TRBV11-2 to TRBJ1-5, with 7 nucleotides matching TRBD1. The CDR3 length is 17 residues. The V gene's germline CDR1 is SGHAT and CDR2 FQNNGV. The V segment lost 1 base and the J segment 5 bases; nucleotides outside the gene matches: 11. The CDR3 loop is CASSLALLTGADQPQHF. In nucleotides, the CDR3 is TGTGCCAGCAGCTTAGCCTTACTAACAGGGGCCGATCAGCCCCAGCATTTT.

The chain joins TRBV6-6 to TRBJ2-2; possible D gene TRBD2, 5 bases. Per the germline V gene, CDR1 is MNHNY and CDR2 is SVGAGI (reference sequence). Between the trimmed V and J ends, which lost 3 bases and 4 bases, there was a span of 12 bases. The length of the CDR3 is 15 residues. This CDR3 is CASSYPGKITGELFF. The CDR3 nucleotides read TGTGCCAGCAGTTATCCGGGAAAGATCACCGGGGAGCTGTTTTTT.

The chain employs TRBV6-1 and TRBJ2-4, with D possibly TRBD1 on 6 matching bases. This CDR3 region has 14 residues. V lost 3 bases and J 1 base, leaving 7 bases between the germline ends. Germline CDR1 and CDR2: MNHNS and SASEGT. Here the CDR3 reads CASSEQGAKNIQYF. CDR3 in DNA: TGTGCCAGCAGTGAGCAGGGGGCCAAAAACATTCAGTACTTC.

The chain is built from TRBV10-3 and TRBJ2-2; the match to TRBD2 covers 12 bases. Germline CDR1 ENHRY, CDR2 SYGVKD. The CDR3 is 16 residues long. With 6 bases clipped from V and 7 bases from J, the junction kept 9 bases outside the gene matches. The CDR3 region has the DNA TGTGCCATCAGGGGAACTAGCGGGGGGCTAGGCGGGGAGCTGTTTTTT. It encodes CAIRGTSGGLGGELFF.

The sample holds one count of this clone. The CDR3 DNA follows: TGCGCCAGCGCAACCGGGCGGTCGGGGACAGATACGCAGTATTTT. Translated, it gives CASATGRSGTDTQYF. The chain joins TRBV5-1 to TRBJ2-3; possibly TRBD2 for D (5 bases). Trimming took off 7 bases at V and 3 bases at J, with 18 bases between the two ends. The germline gives CDR1 SGHRS, CDR2 YFSETQ. This CDR3 region has 15 residues.

V gene TRBV7-2 combines with J gene TRBJ2-2; 7 nucleotides line up with TRBD1. This CDR3 has 15 amino acids. Germline assignment: CDR1 SGHTA and CDR2 FQGNSA. V lost 5 bases and J lost 0; bases outside the gene matches: 3. The CDR3 loop reads CASSRQGPNTGELFF. DNA for the CDR3: TGTGCCAGCAGCCGACAGGGCCCGAACACCGGGGAGCTGTTTTTT. Combining the CDR3 with reference TRBV7-2 and TRBJ2-2 gives the whole variable domain GAGVSQSPSNKVTEKGKDVELRCDPISGHTALYWYRQSLGQGLEFLIYFQGNSAPDKSGLPSDRFSAERTGGSVSTLTIQRTQQEDSAVYLCASSRQGPNTGELFFGEGSRLTVL.

The rearrangement links TRBV7-2 to TRBJ2-3, with TRBD2 as a possible D gene (6 bases). CDR3 length equals 17 residues. Looked up from germline, CDR1 is SGHTA and CDR2 is FQGNSA. V lost 1 base and J lost 1, with 15 bases in between. CDR3 sequence (DNA): TGTGCCAGCAGCTTAGGTCTTGGGACTCGTCGCACAGATACGCAGTATTTT. It is translated as CASSLGLGTRRTDTQYF.

The chain employs TRBV10-2 and TRBJ2-1; 10 bases map to TRBD2. The CDR3 sequence is 14 residues long. CDR1 and CDR2 from the germline V gene are WSHSY and SAAADI. After removal of 8 bases from V and 9 bases from J, the junction contained 10 bases not matched to a gene. The CDR3 nucleotides read TGCGCCAGCTCCCAGCGGGAGGGCCCTAGTGAGCAGTTCTTC. It is translated as CASSQREGPSEQFF.

This clone occurred once. As DNA, the CDR3 is TGTGCCACATCTCCGAATAGCGGGAGTACCCACGAGCAGTACTTC. It specifies CATSPNSGSTHEQYF. V gene TRBV6-5 combines with J gene TRBJ2-7; 9 bases fit TRBD2. This CDR3 region has 15 residues. After removal of 10 bases from V and 5 bases from J, the junction contained 15 bases not matched to a gene. In germline, CDR1 is MNHEY, CDR2 SVGAGI.

The chain employs TRBV5-4 and TRBJ2-7; D may be TRBD2 (6 bases). Trimming took 0 bases from V and 5 from J, leaving 21 bases between them. This CDR3 spans 17 amino acids. The germline CDR1 and CDR2 sequences are SGHNT and YYREEE (reference sequence). The DNA for the CDR3 is TGTGCCAGCAGCTTGGCCCGGGGACTGGGGAGTTGGAACGAGCAGTACTTC. As protein: CASSLARGLGSWNEQYF.

This rearrangement joins TRBV6-5 to TRBJ2-7; 11 bases agree with TRBD1. Germline V gene lookup returns CDR1 MNHEY and CDR2 SVGAGI. The length of the CDR3 is 15 residues. The V gene end was trimmed by 6 bases and the J gene end by 4 bases; junction bases not matched to a gene: 8. The CDR3 spells CASSRTGGGTYEQYF. CDR3 sequence (DNA): TGTGCCAGCAGCCGGACAGGGGGCGGAACATACGAGCAGTACTTC.

This chain links TRBV4-2 with TRBJ2-5; D is uncertain. V lost 0 bases and J lost 1, with 9 bases in between. Germline CDR1 and CDR2: LGHNA and YNFKEQ. The length of the CDR3 is 15 residues. CDR3 DNA: TGTGCCAGCAGCCAAGATACTACAACCCAAGAGACCCAGTACTTC. It encodes CASSQDTTTQETQYF.

The gene calls are TRBV6-4 and TRBJ2-3, with a possible D match to TRBD1 (6 bases). Trimming stripped 2 bases from V and 2 bases from J, with 11 bases between. The V gene's germline CDR1 is MRHNA and CDR2 SNTAGT. The CDR3 is made up of 15 amino acids. CDR3 loop: CASSDPGEITDTQYF. As DNA, the CDR3 is TGTGCCAGCAGTGACCCAGGGGAGATCACAGATACGCAGTATTTT.

The chain recombines TRBV5-1 with TRBJ2-5; TRBD2 matches at 8 bases. The tail of the sequence fits TRBJ2-7 better, so the J call may be wrong. This CDR3 is 14 amino acids long. Germline V gene lookup returns CDR1 SGHRS and CDR2 YFSETQ. In DNA form, the CDR3 reads TGCGCCAGCAGCCCAAGCGGGAGCTCCTACGAGCAGTACTTC. Translating gives CASSPSGSSYEQYF.

This chain joins TRBV5-6 and TRBJ2-7; D gene unclear. The germline V gene has CDR1 SGHDT and CDR2 YYEEEE. Between the trimmed V and J ends, which lost 1 base and 5 bases, there was a span of 16 bases. The CDR3 totals 15 residues. The CDR3 DNA is TGTGCCAGCAGCTTGCTAGGCCAGAACCTACACGAGCAGTACTTC. Amino acids: CASSLLGQNLHEQYF.

This clone occurred a few times. The chain couples TRBV19 to TRBJ2-7, with 9 bases fitting TRBD1. V was clipped by 4 bases and J by 2 bases; unmatched bases: 3. Germline lookup yields CDR1 LNHDA and CDR2 SQIVND (reference sequence). The CDR3 spans 14 residues. The CDR3 DNA follows: TGTGCCAGTAGTACGGGACAGGGCCCCTACGAGCAGTACTTC. It codes for CASSTGQGPYEQYF.

The chain employs TRBV7-9 and TRBJ1-1; 8 bases agree with TRBD1. The V and J ends lost 4 bases and 6 bases, in that order; junction bases with no gene match: 13. This CDR3 region has 16 residues. Per the germline V gene, CDR1 is SEHNR and CDR2 is FQNEAQ (reference sequence). The CDR3 spells CASSSTRTGSVAEAFF. The CDR3 DNA follows: TGTGCCAGCAGCTCAACCCGGACAGGGTCGGTCGCTGAAGCTTTCTTT.

The gene calls are TRBV4-3 and TRBJ2-7; possibly TRBD1 for D (6 bases). The V and J ends lost 0 bases and 3 bases respectively, with 15 bases between them. Germline loops: CDR1 LGHNA, CDR2 YSLEER. The CDR3 is made up of 16 amino acids. The CDR3: CASSQDSQGTNYEQYF. CDR3 bases: TGCGCCAGCAGCCAAGATTCGCAGGGGACAAACTACGAGCAGTACTTC.

This clone was recorded only once. V usage is TRBV4-1 and J usage is TRBJ2-1; 9 bases align to TRBD1. V dropped 0 bases and J dropped 2; count of bases not matched to a gene: 5. CDR1 and CDR2 from the germline V gene are MGHRA and YSYEKL. This CDR3 has 17 amino acids. The chain's CDR3 is CASSQDPRTGAYNEQFF. The CDR3 DNA follows: TGCGCCAGCAGCCAAGATCCCAGGACAGGGGCCTACAATGAGCAGTTCTTC.

There are a few counts of this clone. The V call is TRBV20-1, the J call TRBJ1-1; D remains unclear. CDR3 length equals 11 residues. Trimming took 8 bases from V and 0 from J, leaving 7 bases between them. Germline V gene sequence: CDR1 DFQATT, CDR2 SNEGSKA (reference sequence). This CDR3 is CSSPMNTEAFF. For the CDR3, the DNA is TGCAGTTCTCCTATGAACACTGAAGCTTTCTTT.

The rearrangement uses TRBV6-1 and TRBJ2-3; D perhaps matches TRBD2 (7 bases). Germline-derived CDR1 and CDR2 are MNHNS and SASEGT. This CDR3 has 14 residues. The V end was cut by 7 bases, the J end by 2 bases, with 13 bases between. CDR3 nucleotides: TGTGCCAGCATGTGGGCGGGGGCCACAGATACGCAGTATTTT. Residues: CASMWAGATDTQYF.

The chain couples TRBV30 to TRBJ2-7, with TRBD2 as a possible D gene (6 bases). V lost 0 bases and J lost 4, with 10 bases in between. Germline CDR1 and CDR2: GTSNPN and SVGIG (reference sequence). This CDR3 is 13 amino acids long. The CDR3 spells CAWSVPGRYEQYF. Here the CDR3 DNA reads TGTGCCTGGAGTGTACCGGGGAGGTACGAGCAGTACTTC.

This clone was observed a few times. This rearrangement joins TRBV4-2 to TRBJ2-7; D gene unclear. The length of the CDR3 is 14 residues. CDR1 LGHNA and CDR2 YNFKEQ come from the germline V gene. With 0 bases removed from V and 3 bases from J, the gap between germline ends came to 9 bases. CDR3 amino acids: CASSQDLLNYEQYF. As DNA, the CDR3 is TGTGCCAGCAGCCAAGATCTACTAAACTACGAGCAGTACTTC.

On this clone: The junction does not match germline at one end; this may be a read error. The chain carries TRBV5-1 and TRBJ2-1; TRBD2 aligns across 8 bases. The CDR3 spans 16 residues. Germline CDR1 is SGHRS and CDR2 is YFSETQ. CDR3 sequence: CASSLSGGGSYSEQFF. In DNA, the CDR3 is TGCGCCAGCAGCTTGAGTGGCGGGGGGTCTTACAGTGAGCAGTTCTTC.

This clone was counted once. The rearrangement uses TRBV7-9 and TRBJ2-7; maybe TRBD1 (6 bases). This CDR3 spans 15 amino acids. Trimming shortened V by 5 bases and J by 7 bases, and 21 bases separated the two germline ends. Germline V gene data show CDR1 as SEHNR and CDR2 as FQNEAQ (reference sequence). The CDR3: CASSTKFGQIGEQYF. CDR3 bases: TGTGCCAGCAGCACAAAGTTCGGACAGATAGGGGAGCAGTACTTC.

The DNA for the CDR3 is TGTGCCAGCATGTTTCAAGCGGGGGGAAACAATGAGCAGTTCTTC. Translated: CASMFQAGGNNEQFF. The chain uses TRBV6-1 and TRBJ2-1, with 9 bases fitting TRBD2. CDR3 length: 15 amino acids. CDR1 MNHNS and CDR2 SASEGT come from the germline V gene. V shed 7 bases and J 5 bases; nucleotides not matched to a gene: 9.

V and J are TRBV5-4 and TRBJ2-7; D perhaps matches TRBD1 (8 bases). The germline V gene has CDR1 SGHNT and CDR2 YYREEE (reference sequence). The CDR3 covers 15 residues. V lost 3 bases to trimming and J lost 3 bases, with 16 bases between them. CDR3 sequence: CASSSGQGGGYEQYF. The CDR3 DNA reads as TGTGCCAGCAGCTCCGGACAGGGAGGGGGCTACGAGCAGTACTTC.